The 30 T cell receptor beta chains listed next were all sequenced from one sample in a study of T cells expressing NK-cell markers (dated by TCRdb to between 2020 and 2021). The protocol used for the library was 5' RACE. Sequencing instrument: Illumina HiSeq 2000. TCRdb reprocessed the reads; each CDR3 protein sequence makes one entry, and DNA is unavailable. Per the sample table, the count is 350,000 to 450,000 distinct CDR3 sequences. The ten top clones hold around 4.9% of the sample. The sequencing input was blood T cells: a sorted CD56 or NKG2C T cell subset, CD4+ or CD8+ T cells, or bulk PBMC T cells (not recorded which). These receptors were collected from a man aged 18 to 70 in good health.

V gene TRBV2 combines with J gene TRBJ1-5. Germline CDR1 SNHLY, CDR2 FYNNEI. The CDR3 spans 14 residues. This CDR3 reads CASSLGLGSQPQHF. Variable domain in full (rest from reference TRBV2 and TRBJ1-5): EPEVTQTPSHQVTQMGQEVILRCVPISNHLYFYWYRQILGQKVEFLVSFYNNEISEKSEIFDDQFSVERPDGSNFTLKIRSTKLEDSAMYFCASSLGLGSQPQHFGDGTRLSIL.

The V and J genes are TRBV7-2 and TRBJ2-7; with no DNA, the TCRdb D assignment of TRBD1 cannot be verified. This CDR3 has 14 residues. CDR1 SGHTA and CDR2 FQGNSA come from the germline V gene. The CDR3 here is CASGTFGVSYEQYF.

The rearrangement joins TRBV3-1 to TRBJ1-6; lacking DNA, the TRBD1 call made by TCRdb goes unchecked. Germline lookup yields CDR1 LGHDT and CDR2 YNNKEL (reference sequence). The length of the CDR3 is 15 residues. The CDR3 sequence is CASSLTYRGRSPLHF.

The chain employs TRBV5-4 and TRBJ2-2; TCRdb outputs TRBD2, but without DNA this stays unchecked. Germline V gives CDR1 SGHNT, CDR2 YYREEE (reference sequence). The CDR3 consists of 15 residues. Here the CDR3 reads CASSLSGVYSGELFF. The full variable domain, completed using reference TRBV5-4 and TRBJ2-2, is ETGVTQSPTHLIKTRGQQVTLRCSSQSGHNTVSWYQQALGQGPQFIFQYYREEENGRGNFPPRFSGLQFPNYSSELNVNALELDDSALYLCASSLSGVYSGELFFGEGSRLTVL.

CDR3 residues: CASRQGAITYNEQFF. This chain joins TRBV11-2 and TRBJ2-1; TCRdb picks TRBD1, but there is no DNA to check that call. The CDR3 loop spans 15 amino acids. The germline V gene encodes CDR1 SGHAT and CDR2 FQNNGV.

This chain connects TRBV20-1 to TRBJ2-5; lacking DNA, the TRBD2 call made by TCRdb goes unchecked. Germline assignment: CDR1 DFQATT and CDR2 SNEGSKA (reference sequence). CDR3 length: 17 amino acids. CDR3 amino acids: CSAMPIFPLAGDETQYF.

The V and J genes are TRBV3-1 and TRBJ2-4; TCRdb's D call, TRBD2, is unchecked because there is no DNA. This CDR3 spans 16 amino acids. Per germline, CDR1 LGHDT and CDR2 YNNKEL (reference sequence). The CDR3 loop reads CASSQGGTLAKNIQYF.

The V gene is TRBV12-3 or TRBV12-4, the J gene TRBJ1-1. CDR3 length: 14 residues. The CDR3 region is CASSPTGSRTEAFF.

This chain connects TRBV14 to TRBJ1-4; the D call from TCRdb, TRBD1, cannot be confirmed without DNA. Germline CDR1 reads SGHDN; CDR2 reads FVKESK. The CDR3 has 18 amino acids. CDR3: CASSRLPGQGSTNEKLFF.

Here the CDR3 reads CASIGQGSTGELFF. This chain links TRBV19 with TRBJ2-2; with no DNA, the TCRdb D assignment of TRBD1 cannot be verified. From germline, CDR1 is LNHDA and CDR2 SQIVND (reference sequence). CDR3 length: 14 amino acids.

This chain's CDR3 is CASSSNIGSKNYGYTF. This sequence joins TRBV7-9 and TRBJ1-2. The germline V gene encodes CDR1 SEHNR and CDR2 FQNEAQ (reference sequence). CDR3 length: 16 amino acids.

The chain links TRBV18 to TRBJ2-5; absent DNA, TCRdb's TRBD2 call cannot be checked. The CDR3 is 14 residues long. CDR1 KGHSH and CDR2 LQKENI come from the germline V gene. CDR3 sequence: CASSPSRAGKTQYF.

V and J are TRBV7-2 and TRBJ2-3; TCRdb gives TRBD1 as the D gene, but with no DNA this cannot be confirmed. CDR1 SGHTA and CDR2 FQGNSA come from the germline V gene. This CDR3 contains 14 residues. The CDR3 sequence: CASSLAAALDTQYF.

This chain connects TRBV20-1 to TRBJ2-4; TCRdb proposes TRBD1, but this gene call is untestable without DNA. The CDR3 is 15 amino acids. Germline assignment: CDR1 DFQATT and CDR2 SNEGSKA (reference sequence). The CDR3 is CSARETDREGNIQYF.

The chain carries TRBV5-1 and TRBJ2-1; there is no DNA to check the TCRdb D call of TRBD1. Germline CDR1 is SGHRS and CDR2 is YFSETQ. The CDR3 totals 16 residues. The CDR3 loop reads CASSRQGASSYNEQFF.

The chain uses TRBV12-3 or TRBV12-4 and TRBJ2-3; absent DNA, TCRdb's TRBD2 call cannot be checked. The CDR3 contains 15 residues. CDR3 in amino acids: CASSRRGGMPDTQYF.

The rearrangement links TRBV10-3 to TRBJ2-7; without DNA, the TCRdb call of TRBD2 cannot be checked. Germline CDR1 is ENHRY and CDR2 is SYGVKD. The CDR3 sequence is 13 residues long. The CDR3 region is CAISVKGAYEQYF.

This chain joins TRBV5-1 and TRBJ2-7; TCRdb outputs TRBD1, but without DNA this stays unchecked. The CDR3 loop spans 16 amino acids. The germline gives CDR1 SGHRS, CDR2 YFSETQ. This CDR3 reads CASSLDGQGAISEQYF. Combining the CDR3 with reference TRBV5-1 and TRBJ2-7 gives the whole variable domain KAGVTQTPRYLIKTRGQQVTLSCSPISGHRSVSWYQQTPGQGLQFLFEYFSETQRNKGNFPGRFSGRQFSNSRSEMNVSTLELGDSALYLCASSLDGQGAISEQYFGPGTRLTVT.

This chain uses TRBV4-1 with TRBJ2-7; the TRBD1 assignment by TCRdb is unverifiable without DNA. This CDR3 is 17 amino acids long. From germline, CDR1 is MGHRA and CDR2 YSYEKL. CDR3 in amino acids: CASSHRTLRDRDYEQYF.

The chain uses TRBV5-5 and TRBJ2-1; the D call from TCRdb, TRBD1, cannot be confirmed without DNA. Per the germline V gene, CDR1 is SGHKS and CDR2 is YYEKEE (reference sequence). CDR3 size: 15 residues. The CDR3 spells CASSSGTGGYNEQFF.

The genes are TRBV7-6 and TRBJ2-7; the TCRdb call, TRBD1, lacks DNA for checking. This CDR3 is built from 15 residues. CDR1 is SGHVS, CDR2 FNYEAQ, per germline. The CDR3 sequence: CASSLRGTGGYEQYF.

The genes are TRBV5-1 and TRBJ1-2; TCRdb selects TRBD1, and the lack of DNA leaves this call unchecked. Germline V gene sequence: CDR1 SGHRS, CDR2 YFSETQ. The CDR3 has 15 amino acids. CDR3 residues: CASSLTGGSNYGYTF.

This sequence joins TRBV23-1 and TRBJ2-5; as DNA is missing, the TRBD1 call by TCRdb cannot be tested. TRBV23-1 is an ORF, with its function uncertain. This CDR3 spans 15 amino acids. CDR3 sequence: CASSQSISGGETQYF.

The chain combines TRBV12-3 or TRBV12-4 with TRBJ1-5; TCRdb proposes TRBD1, but this gene call is untestable without DNA. There are 18 residues in the CDR3. This CDR3 reads CASSRTSGTQQSNQPQHF.

The rearrangement joins TRBV12-3 or TRBV12-4 to TRBJ2-2; TCRdb proposes TRBD2, but this gene call is untestable without DNA. The CDR3 loop spans 15 amino acids. The CDR3 region is CASSTRLGGTGELFF.

V gene TRBV5-1 combines with J gene TRBJ2-1; the TCRdb call, TRBD1, lacks DNA for checking. The CDR3 is 16 amino acids. Germline V gives CDR1 SGHRS, CDR2 YFSETQ. The CDR3 region is CASSGTTGSVYNEQFF.

This chain links TRBV6-6 with TRBJ1-5; the TCRdb call, TRBD1, lacks DNA for checking. The CDR3 loop spans 12 amino acids. The V gene's germline CDR1 is MNHNY and CDR2 SVGAGI (reference sequence). The CDR3 sequence: CASRSTGLPQHF.

CDR3 in amino acids: CAISEWGNYGYTF. The chain employs TRBV10-3 and TRBJ1-2. In germline, CDR1 is ENHRY, CDR2 SYGVKD. CDR3 size: 13 residues.

The chain has TRBV7-8 and TRBJ2-2; TCRdb gives TRBD1 as the D gene, but with no DNA this cannot be confirmed. This CDR3 contains 17 residues. Germline V lookup: CDR1 SGHVS, CDR2 FQNEAQ. CDR3 loop: CASSFRDTLLNTGELFF. The entire variable domain, with the rest obtained from reference TRBV7-8 and TRBJ2-2, is as follows: GAGVSQSPRYKVAKRGQDVALRCDPISGHVSLFWYQQALGQGPEFLTYFQNEAQLDKSGLPSDRFFAERPEGSVSTLKIQRTQQEDSAVYLCASSFRDTLLNTGELFFGEGSRLTVL.

This rearrangement joins TRBV10-3 to TRBJ2-5; TCRdb proposes TRBD1, but this gene call is untestable without DNA. The CDR3 is 14 amino acids. Germline-derived CDR1 and CDR2 are ENHRY and SYGVKD. The CDR3 spells CAIRQMGQEETQYF.